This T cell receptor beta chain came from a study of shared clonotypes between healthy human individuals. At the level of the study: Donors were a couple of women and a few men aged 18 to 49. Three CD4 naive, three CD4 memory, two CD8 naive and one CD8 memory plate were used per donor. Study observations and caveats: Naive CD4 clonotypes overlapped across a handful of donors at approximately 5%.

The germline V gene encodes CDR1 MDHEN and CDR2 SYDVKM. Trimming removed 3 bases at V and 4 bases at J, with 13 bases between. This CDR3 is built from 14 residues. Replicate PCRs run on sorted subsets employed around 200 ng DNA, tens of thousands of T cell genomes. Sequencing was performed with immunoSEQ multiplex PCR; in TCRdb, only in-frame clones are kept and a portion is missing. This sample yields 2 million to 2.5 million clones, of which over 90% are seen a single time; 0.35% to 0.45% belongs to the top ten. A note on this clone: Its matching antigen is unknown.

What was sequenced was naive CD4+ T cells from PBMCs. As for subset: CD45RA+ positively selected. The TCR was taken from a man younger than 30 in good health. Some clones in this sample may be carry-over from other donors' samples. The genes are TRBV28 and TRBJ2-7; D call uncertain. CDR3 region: CASSFLGVEYEQYF. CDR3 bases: TGTGCCAGCAGTTTCTTGGGCGTAGAGTACGAGCAGTACTTC.